This T cell receptor (beta chain) was found in a study of CD8+ T cells in alopecia areata. Study as a whole: After 6 to 18 months of tofacitinib, follow-up continued 6 months off drug.

Treatment reported: oral pan-JAK inhibitor, 5-10 mg twice daily. Germline V lookup: CDR1 GTSNPN, CDR2 SVGIG (reference sequence). This CDR3 has 15 residues. V was shortened by 0 bases and J by 5 bases, with 13 bases between the two germline ends. Reverse transcription of extracted RNA yielded cDNA, which provided the sequencing template. Assay used: immunoSEQ multiplex PCR; TCRdb lists only in-frame clones, some missing. The data contain 150,000 to 200,000 clones, 55% to 75% of them singletons. V usage is TRBV30 and J usage is TRBJ1-4; D gene uncertain. This specimen was CD4+ T cells sorted from blood, taken at week 4, from a patient treated with tofacitinib. This clonotype was sampled from a human donor with alopecia areata. This CDR3 is CAWSVPRLGNEKLFF. The CDR3 bases are TGTGCCTGGAGTGTACCCCGGTTGGGCAATGAAAAACTGTTTTTT.